This T cell receptor beta chain was identified in a study of regulatory T cells in long-lasting Graves disease. Construction of the TCR beta libraries employed iRepertoire HTBI primers in conjunction with Arm-PCR of CDR3 regions. Via MiXCR, TCRdb re-called the multiplex PCR reads, giving one row per CDR3 protein. The sample yields 520,000 or so distinct CDR3 sequences, 12% seen once. The time point here: newly diagnosed GD, antithyroid drugs for less than 3 months. PBMCs were the source of the RNA used for TCR sequencing. The sample holds many counts of this clonotype. The CDR3 covers 12 residues. V gave up 8 bases and J gave up 4 bases, with 11 bases separating them. CDR1 is ENHRY, CDR2 SYGVKD, per germline. The data also belong to a second study, concerning T cells in Graves' hyperthyroidism and ophthalmopathy. Turning to that study: Patients aged 18 to 65 with hyperthyroidism were newly diagnosed, with duration under 2 months.

This receptor was taken from a woman under 40 with Graves disease. This sequence joins TRBV10-3 and TRBJ1-2; tentatively, D is TRBD1 (6 bases). The sample was peripheral blood mononuclear cells (PBMCs), taken at new diagnosis, from a patient treated with antithyroid drugs. The CDR3 bases are TGTGCCATCGCACAGGGTCCCTATGGCTACACCTTC. It is translated as CAIAQGPYGYTF.